The TCR beta chain described here comes from a study of high-grade serous ovarian cancer treatment subgroups. Germline assignment: CDR1 SGHRS and CDR2 YFSETQ. The CDR3 sequence is 13 residues long. Study-wide results and caveats: Tumors within one patient showed repertoire similarity of roughly 0.1 to 0.79. TCR relatedness rose with neoantigen level and trended with mutation load.

Of note for this clone: What it recognizes is unknown.

Tumor samples were taken before definitive surgery or chemotherapy. Generated by immunoSEQ multiplex PCR, the TCRdb table keeps only in-frame clones and is missing some. The sample lists about 9,100 clones, roughly nine tenths seen once, with over 1.5% in the top ten. Sequenced input: tumor tissue. This receptor was obtained from a human donor with high-grade serous ovarian cancer. The rearrangement uses TRBV5-1 and TRBJ2-5; D gene uncertain. The end of the DNA aligns better with TRBJ2-7, so the J call may be wrong. CDR3 nucleotide sequence: TGCGCCAGCAGCTTAGTCTACCCCTACGAGCAGTACTTC. It is translated as CASSLVYPYEQYF.